The 14 T cell receptor beta chains given below trace back to one sample, sequenced in a study of identical twins. TCRdb analysed the 5' RACE reads with MiXCR anew, one entry per CDR3 protein. The repertoire consists of around 470,000 distinct CDR3 sequences, with 14% occurring once and the leading ten covering 0.4% to 0.55%. The sample also formed part of further work on yellow fever vaccine responses in identical twins.

Sequencing was carried out using CD4+ T cells sorted from blood. These receptors were collected from a young woman in good health.

In its sample, this clonotype was seen a few times. The V call is TRBV20-1, the J call TRBJ2-7; 8 bases are a match to TRBD2. The V gene's germline CDR1 is DFQATT and CDR2 SNEGSKA (reference sequence). The CDR3 covers 13 residues. V shed 5 bases and J 5 bases; nucleotides not matched to a gene: 8. The CDR3 reads CSAPTSASDEQYF. The DNA for the CDR3 is TGCAGTGCTCCGACTAGCGCTTCAGACGAGCAGTACTTC.

Written as DNA, the CDR3 is TGTGCCAGTATCCAGACAGGGTACCCCTACGAGCAGTACTTC. Protein sequence: CASIQTGYPYEQYF. The genes are TRBV19 and TRBJ2-7; 7 positions match TRBD1. The CDR3 consists of 14 residues. V lost 7 bases and J lost 2; bases outside the gene matches: 8. Germline V gene sequence: CDR1 LNHDA, CDR2 SQIVND (reference sequence).

This clonotype was counted ten times or more. V is TRBV5-1 and J is TRBJ2-7; 8 nucleotides align to TRBD1. Germline-derived CDR1 and CDR2 are SGHRS and YFSETQ. The CDR3 has 13 amino acids. The V gene end was trimmed by 4 bases and the J gene end by 3 bases; junction bases not matched to a gene: 3. CDR3 region: CASSPDRVYEQYF. The CDR3 coding sequence is TGCGCCAGCAGCCCGGACAGGGTCTACGAGCAGTACTTC.

The rearrangement uses TRBV5-4 and TRBJ2-5; 10 bases align to TRBD2. Germline V gene sequence: CDR1 SGHNT, CDR2 YYREEE (reference sequence). CDR3 length: 14 residues. The V gene end was trimmed by 3 bases and the J gene end by 5 bases; junction bases not matched to a gene: 4. The chain's CDR3 is CASSSSGSGETQYF. In nucleotides, the CDR3 is TGTGCCAGCAGCTCTAGCGGGAGCGGGGAGACCCAGTACTTC.

The chain uses TRBV10-3 and TRBJ2-5; TRBD1 aligns across 10 bases. Losses at the gene ends were 6 bases for V and 0 bases for J; bases not matched to a gene: 4. This CDR3 is built from 15 residues. The germline V gene has CDR1 ENHRY and CDR2 SYGVKD. The CDR3 region is CAIRPGQGYQETQYF. CDR3 coding DNA: TGTGCCATCAGGCCGGGACAGGGGTACCAAGAGACCCAGTACTTC.

The sample holds a few counts of this clonotype. The chain carries TRBV12-3 or TRBV12-4 and TRBJ2-3; D gene ambiguous. Trimming took off 2 bases at V and 4 bases at J, with 19 bases between the two ends. This CDR3 spans 17 amino acids. CDR3: CASSLLVATAVADTQYF. The CDR3 DNA reads TGTGCCAGCAGTTTATTGGTGGCCACCGCGGTCGCAGATACGCAGTATTTT.

This clonotype has ten or more counts. The V call is TRBV10-3, the J call TRBJ2-1; TRBD2 is a possible D gene (6 bases). The V end lost 7 bases, the J end lost 9 bases, and 16 bases lay between the germline ends. The CDR3 has 13 amino acids. Germline CDR1 and CDR2: ENHRY and SYGVKD. The CDR3 DNA reads as TGTGCCATCATGGGGCTAGCGTTTGGTGAGCAGTTCTTC. It encodes CAIMGLAFGEQFF.

There are many counts of this clonotype. The J gene is TRBJ2-2, the V gene TRBV28, with D unresolved. CDR3 length: 11 residues. V was pared by 7 bases and J by 3 bases, with 3 bases between. Germline V gene lookup returns CDR1 MDHEN and CDR2 SYDVKM. CDR3 protein: CASTHTGELFF. The DNA of the CDR3 is TGTGCCAGCACCCACACCGGGGAGCTGTTTTTT. The full variable domain, its missing parts supplied by reference TRBV28 and TRBJ2-2, is DVKVTQSSRYLVKRTGEKVFLECVQDMDHENMFWYRQDPGLGLRLIYFSYDVKMKEKGDIPEGYSVSREKKERFSLILESASTNQTSMYLCASTHTGELFFGEGSRLTVL.

This clonotype came up a few times. This chain links TRBV25-1 with TRBJ2-7; 10 bases fit TRBD2. V trimming: 4 bases; J trimming: 4 bases; junction bases outside the gene matches: 10. The CDR3 has 16 amino acids. CDR1 and CDR2 (germline): MGHDK, SYGVNS. The CDR3 spells CASSGAPRAGGYEQYF. The CDR3 DNA follows: TGTGCCAGCAGTGGAGCCCCCCGAGCGGGAGGGTACGAGCAGTACTTC.

There are a few counts of this clonotype. The chain is built from TRBV3-1 and TRBJ2-3; D is unclear. There are 12 residues in the CDR3. Trimming took 6 bases from V and 3 from J, leaving 7 bases between them. Germline loops: CDR1 LGHDT, CDR2 YNNKEL (reference sequence). The CDR3 DNA reads TGTGCCAGCAGTATAACGACAGATACGCAGTATTTT. Encoded protein: CASSITTDTQYF.

This clonotype was detected only a few times. V is TRBV7-9 and J is TRBJ2-7, with D possibly being TRBD1 (7 bases). Germline CDR1 is SEHNR and CDR2 is FQNEAQ (reference sequence). The CDR3 extends over 16 amino acids. V dropped 5 bases and J dropped 2 bases, with 19 bases sitting between them. CDR3 sequence (DNA): TGTGCCAGCAGCGGGCCGGGGGTCAGGGGGACCTACGAGCAGTACTTC. This sequence encodes CASSGPGVRGTYEQYF.

The rearrangement links TRBV25-1 to TRBJ2-7; the D is unclear. V was trimmed by 4 bases and J by 0 bases, leaving 16 bases between them. The CDR3 has 16 residues. Germline V gene sequence: CDR1 MGHDK, CDR2 SYGVNS. The CDR3 DNA is TGTGCCAGCAGTGTTGCGACGGCCGGTATCTCCTACGAGCAGTACTTC. Its translation: CASSVATAGISYEQYF.

The rearrangement joins TRBV10-3 to TRBJ2-3, with D uncertain. This CDR3 is built from 13 residues. Germline CDR1 ENHRY, CDR2 SYGVKD. V was clipped by 3 bases and J by 5 bases, with 9 bases between them. This CDR3 is CAISELNEDTQYF. The CDR3, as DNA: TGTGCCATCAGTGAACTTAATGAAGATACGCAGTATTTT.

DNA for the CDR3: TGCAGCGTTGCTGAAGGGTTGGTCACTGAAGCTTTCTTT. Amino acids: CSVAEGLVTEAFF. This rearrangement joins TRBV29-1 to TRBJ1-1; D call uncertain. V was trimmed by 4 bases and J by 4 bases, leaving 13 bases between them. CDR1 is SQVTM, CDR2 ANQGSEA, per germline. The CDR3 has 13 amino acids.